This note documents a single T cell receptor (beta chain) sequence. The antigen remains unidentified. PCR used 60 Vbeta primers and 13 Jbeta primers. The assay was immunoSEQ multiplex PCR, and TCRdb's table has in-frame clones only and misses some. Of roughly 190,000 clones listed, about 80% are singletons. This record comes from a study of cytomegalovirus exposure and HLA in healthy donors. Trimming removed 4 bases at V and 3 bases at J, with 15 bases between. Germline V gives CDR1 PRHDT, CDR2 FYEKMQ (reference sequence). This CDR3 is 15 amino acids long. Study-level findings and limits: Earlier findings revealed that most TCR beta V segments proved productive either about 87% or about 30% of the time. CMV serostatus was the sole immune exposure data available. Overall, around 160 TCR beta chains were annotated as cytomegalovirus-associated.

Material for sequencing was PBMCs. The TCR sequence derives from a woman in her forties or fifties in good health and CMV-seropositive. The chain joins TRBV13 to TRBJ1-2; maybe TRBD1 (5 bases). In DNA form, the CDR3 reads TGTGCCAGCAGCTATTCGGGAGGGGCGGACTATGGCTACACCTTC. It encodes CASSYSGGADYGYTF.